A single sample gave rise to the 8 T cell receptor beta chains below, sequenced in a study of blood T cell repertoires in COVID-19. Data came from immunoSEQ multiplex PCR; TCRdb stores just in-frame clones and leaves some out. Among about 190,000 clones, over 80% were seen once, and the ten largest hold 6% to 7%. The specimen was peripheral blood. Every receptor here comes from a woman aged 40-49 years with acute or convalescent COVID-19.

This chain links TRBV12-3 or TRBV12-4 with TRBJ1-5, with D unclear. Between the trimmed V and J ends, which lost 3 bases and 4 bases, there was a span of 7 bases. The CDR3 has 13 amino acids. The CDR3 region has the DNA TGTGCCAGCAGTTTCACGGAGAATCAGCCCCAGCATTTT. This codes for CASSFTENQPQHF.

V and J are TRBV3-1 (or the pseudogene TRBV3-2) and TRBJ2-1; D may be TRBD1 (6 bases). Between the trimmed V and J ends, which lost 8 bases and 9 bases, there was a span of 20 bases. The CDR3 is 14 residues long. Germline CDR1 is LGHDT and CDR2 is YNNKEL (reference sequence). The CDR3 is CASVSGVGSSEQFF. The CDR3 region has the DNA TGTGCCAGCGTATCAGGGGTGGGGTCCAGTGAGCAGTTCTTC.

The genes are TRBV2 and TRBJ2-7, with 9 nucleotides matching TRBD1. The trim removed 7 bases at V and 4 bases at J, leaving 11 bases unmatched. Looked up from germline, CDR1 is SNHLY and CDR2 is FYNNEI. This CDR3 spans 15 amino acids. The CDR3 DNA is TGTGCCAGCACCCTCACCGGGACAGGGATATACGAGCAGTACTTC. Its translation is CASTLTGTGIYEQYF.

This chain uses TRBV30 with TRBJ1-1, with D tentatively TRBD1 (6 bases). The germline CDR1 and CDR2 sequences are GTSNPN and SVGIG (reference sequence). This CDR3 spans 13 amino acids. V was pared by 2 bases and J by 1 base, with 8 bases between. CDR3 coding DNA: TGTGCCTGGAGTAGGGACACGAACACTGAAGCTTTCTTT. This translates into CAWSRDTNTEAFF.

The CDR3 spells CASSLSGGGFSYGYTF. CDR3 sequence (DNA): TGTGCCAGCAGTTTGTCCGGGGGTGGCTTTTCCTATGGCTACACCTTC. The chain carries TRBV6-6 and TRBJ1-2, with a tentative D call TRBD1 (5 bases). This CDR3 spans 16 amino acids. Germline CDR1 is MNHNY and CDR2 is SVGAGI (reference sequence). V was clipped by 4 bases and J by 4 bases, with 19 bases between them.

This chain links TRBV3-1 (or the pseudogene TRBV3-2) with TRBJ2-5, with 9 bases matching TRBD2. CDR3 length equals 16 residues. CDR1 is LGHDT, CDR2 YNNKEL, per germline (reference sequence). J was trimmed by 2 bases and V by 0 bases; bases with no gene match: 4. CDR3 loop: CASSQDWLAGQETQYF. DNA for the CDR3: TGTGCCAGCAGCCAAGATTGGCTAGCGGGGCAAGAGACCCAGTACTTC.

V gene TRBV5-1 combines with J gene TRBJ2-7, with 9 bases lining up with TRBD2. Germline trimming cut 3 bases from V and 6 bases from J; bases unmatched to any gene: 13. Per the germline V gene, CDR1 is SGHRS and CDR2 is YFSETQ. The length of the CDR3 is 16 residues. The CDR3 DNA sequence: TGCGCCAGCAGCTCGGCGGAACGTAGCGGGAGAAGCGAGCAGTACTTC. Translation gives CASSSAERSGRSEQYF. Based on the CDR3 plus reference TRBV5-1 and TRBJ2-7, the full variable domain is KAGVTQTPRYLIKTRGQQVTLSCSPISGHRSVSWYQQTPGQGLQFLFEYFSETQRNKGNFPGRFSGRQFSNSRSEMNVSTLELGDSALYLCASSSAERSGRSEQYFGPGTRLTVT.

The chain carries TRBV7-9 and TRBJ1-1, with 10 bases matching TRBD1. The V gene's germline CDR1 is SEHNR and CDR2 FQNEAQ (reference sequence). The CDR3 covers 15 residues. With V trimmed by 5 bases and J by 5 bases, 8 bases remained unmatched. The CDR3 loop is CASSPGTGVVTEAFF. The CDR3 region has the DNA TGTGCCAGCAGCCCGGGGACAGGGGTCGTGACTGAAGCTTTCTTT.